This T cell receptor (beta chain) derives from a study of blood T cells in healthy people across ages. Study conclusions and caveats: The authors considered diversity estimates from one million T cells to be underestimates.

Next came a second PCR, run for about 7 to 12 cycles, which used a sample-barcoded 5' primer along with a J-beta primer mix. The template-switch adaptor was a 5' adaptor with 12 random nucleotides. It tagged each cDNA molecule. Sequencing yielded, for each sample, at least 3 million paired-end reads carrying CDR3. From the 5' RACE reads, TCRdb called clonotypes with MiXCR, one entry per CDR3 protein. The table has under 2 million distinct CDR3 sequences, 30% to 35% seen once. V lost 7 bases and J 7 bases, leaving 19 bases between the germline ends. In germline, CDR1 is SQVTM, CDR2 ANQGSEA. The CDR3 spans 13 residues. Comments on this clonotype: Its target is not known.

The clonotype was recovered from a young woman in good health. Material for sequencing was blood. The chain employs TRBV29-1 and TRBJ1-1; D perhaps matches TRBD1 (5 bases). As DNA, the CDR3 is TGCAGCGGCCAGGGACGTAAAGGAGGTGAAGCTTTCTTT. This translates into CSGQGRKGGEAFF.